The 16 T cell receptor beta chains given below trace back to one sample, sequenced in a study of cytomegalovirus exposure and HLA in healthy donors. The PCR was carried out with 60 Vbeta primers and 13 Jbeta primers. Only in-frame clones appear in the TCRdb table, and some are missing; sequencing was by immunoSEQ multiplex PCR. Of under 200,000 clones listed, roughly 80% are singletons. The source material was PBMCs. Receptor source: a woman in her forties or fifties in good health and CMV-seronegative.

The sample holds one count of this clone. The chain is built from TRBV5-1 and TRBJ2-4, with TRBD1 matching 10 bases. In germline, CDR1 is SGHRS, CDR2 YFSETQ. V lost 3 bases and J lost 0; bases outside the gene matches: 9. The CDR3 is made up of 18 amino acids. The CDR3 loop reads CASSSGTGDILAKNIQYF. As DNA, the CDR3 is TGCGCCAGCAGCTCCGGGACAGGGGACATTCTAGCCAAAAACATTCAGTACTTC.

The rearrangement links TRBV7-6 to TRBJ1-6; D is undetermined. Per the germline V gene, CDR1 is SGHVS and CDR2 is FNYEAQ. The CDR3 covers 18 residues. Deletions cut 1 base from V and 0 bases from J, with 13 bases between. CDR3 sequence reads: CASSLEVRGSSYNSPLHF. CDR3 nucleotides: TGTGCCAGCAGCTTAGAAGTAAGAGGGAGCTCCTATAATTCACCCCTCCACTTT.

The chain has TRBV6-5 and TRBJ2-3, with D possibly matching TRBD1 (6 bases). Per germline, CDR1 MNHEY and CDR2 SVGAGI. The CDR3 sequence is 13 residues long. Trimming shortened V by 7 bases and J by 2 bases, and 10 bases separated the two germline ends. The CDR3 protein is CASTGAPTDTQYF. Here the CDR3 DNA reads TGTGCCAGCACAGGGGCCCCCACAGATACGCAGTATTTT.

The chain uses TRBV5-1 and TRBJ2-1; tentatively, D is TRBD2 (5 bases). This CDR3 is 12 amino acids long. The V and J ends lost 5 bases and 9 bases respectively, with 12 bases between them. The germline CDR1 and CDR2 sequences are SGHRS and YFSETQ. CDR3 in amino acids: CASRPGLGEQFF. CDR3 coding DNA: TGCGCCAGCAGACCGGGGTTGGGTGAGCAGTTCTTC.

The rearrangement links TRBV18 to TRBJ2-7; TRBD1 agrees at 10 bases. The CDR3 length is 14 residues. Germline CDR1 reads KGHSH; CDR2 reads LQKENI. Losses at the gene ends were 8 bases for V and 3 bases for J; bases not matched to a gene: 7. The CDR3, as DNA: TGTGCCAGCAACAGGGGGACAGGGGACTACGAGCAGTACTTC. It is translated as CASNRGTGDYEQYF.

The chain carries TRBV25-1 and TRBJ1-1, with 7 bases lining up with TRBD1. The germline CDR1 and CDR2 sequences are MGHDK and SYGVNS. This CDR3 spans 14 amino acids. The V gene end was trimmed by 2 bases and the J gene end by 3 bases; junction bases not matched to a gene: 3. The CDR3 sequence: CASSEPGQYTEAFF. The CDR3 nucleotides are TGTGCCAGCAGTGAACCGGGACAGTACACTGAAGCTTTCTTT.

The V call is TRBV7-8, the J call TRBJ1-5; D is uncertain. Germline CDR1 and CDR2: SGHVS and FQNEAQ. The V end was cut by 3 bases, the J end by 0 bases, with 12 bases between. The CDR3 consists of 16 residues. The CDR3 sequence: CASSFEFGGSNQPQHF. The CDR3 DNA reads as TGTGCCAGCAGCTTCGAATTTGGCGGTAGCAATCAGCCCCAGCATTTT.

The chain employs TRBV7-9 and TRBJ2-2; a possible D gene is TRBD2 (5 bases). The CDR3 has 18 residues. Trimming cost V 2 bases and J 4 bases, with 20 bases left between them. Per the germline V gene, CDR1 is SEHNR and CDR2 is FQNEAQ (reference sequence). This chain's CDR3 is CASSLFFSKRVGTGELFF. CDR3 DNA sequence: TGTGCCAGCAGCTTATTTTTTTCGAAGAGGGTTGGCACCGGGGAGCTGTTTTTT.

Written as DNA, the CDR3 is TGTGCCAGCAGCGTAGGGATTTACAGGGAGGGAAGGGGCACTGAAGCTTTCTTT. Its protein is CASSVGIYREGRGTEAFF. The chain couples TRBV9 to TRBJ1-1; tentatively, D is TRBD1 (6 bases). Germline V gene lookup returns CDR1 SGDLS and CDR2 YYNGEE. The CDR3 spans 18 residues. Trimming stripped 0 bases from V and 4 bases from J, with 22 bases between.

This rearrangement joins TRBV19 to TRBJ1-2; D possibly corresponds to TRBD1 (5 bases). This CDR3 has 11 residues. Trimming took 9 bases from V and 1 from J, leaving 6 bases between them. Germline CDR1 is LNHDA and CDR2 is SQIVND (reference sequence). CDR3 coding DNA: TGTGCCAGCGGGGGTAACTATGGCTACACCTTC. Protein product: CASGGNYGYTF.

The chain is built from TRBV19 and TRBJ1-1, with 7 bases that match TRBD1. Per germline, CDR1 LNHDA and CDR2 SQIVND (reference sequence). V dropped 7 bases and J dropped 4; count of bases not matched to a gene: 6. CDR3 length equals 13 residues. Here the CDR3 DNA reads TGTGCCAGTATTACTACAGGGGCCACTGAAGCTTTCTTT. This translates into CASITTGATEAFF.

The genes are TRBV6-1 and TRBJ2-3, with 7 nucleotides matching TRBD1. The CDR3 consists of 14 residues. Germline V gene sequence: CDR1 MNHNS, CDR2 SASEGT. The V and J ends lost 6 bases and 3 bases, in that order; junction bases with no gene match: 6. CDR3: CASRDRQGTDTQYF. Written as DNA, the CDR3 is TGTGCCAGCAGGGATAGACAGGGAACAGATACGCAGTATTTT.

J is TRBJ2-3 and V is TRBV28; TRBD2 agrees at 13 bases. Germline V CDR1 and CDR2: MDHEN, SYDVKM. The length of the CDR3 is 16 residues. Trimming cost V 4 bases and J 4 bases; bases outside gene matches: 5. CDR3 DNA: TGTGCCAGCAGTTGGACTAGCGGGGGTACTGCAGATACGCAGTATTTT. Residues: CASSWTSGGTADTQYF.

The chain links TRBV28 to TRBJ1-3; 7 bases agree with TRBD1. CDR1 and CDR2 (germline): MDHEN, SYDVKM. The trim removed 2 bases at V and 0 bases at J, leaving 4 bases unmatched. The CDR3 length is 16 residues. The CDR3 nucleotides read TGTGCCAGCAGTTTAAGGGGACAGAACTCTGGAAACACCATATATTTT. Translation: CASSLRGQNSGNTIYF.

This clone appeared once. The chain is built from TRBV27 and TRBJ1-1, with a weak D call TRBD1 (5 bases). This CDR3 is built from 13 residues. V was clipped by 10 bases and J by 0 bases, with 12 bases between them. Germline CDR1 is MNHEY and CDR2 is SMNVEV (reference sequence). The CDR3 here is CATLSTVNTEAFF. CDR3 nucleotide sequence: TGTGCCACCCTGTCGACAGTGAACACTGAAGCTTTCTTT.

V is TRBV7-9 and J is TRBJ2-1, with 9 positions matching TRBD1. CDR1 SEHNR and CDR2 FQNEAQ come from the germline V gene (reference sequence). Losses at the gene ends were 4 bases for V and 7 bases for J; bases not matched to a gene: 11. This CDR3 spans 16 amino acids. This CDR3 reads CASSYLTGGLRNEQFF. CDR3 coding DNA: TGTGCCAGCAGCTACTTAACAGGGGGCCTCCGAAATGAGCAGTTCTTC.